This TCR beta chain was captured in a study of blood T cell repertoires in COVID-19. Looking at the study overall: Both acute and convalescent COVID-19 samples were obtained from the United States, Italy and Spain. T cells, B-cell-depleted T cells, or PBMCs provided the cDNA or gDNA that served as material.

The CDR3 contains 14 residues. Trimming took 2 bases from V and 5 from J, leaving 13 bases between them. Germline V gene lookup returns CDR1 MDHEN and CDR2 SYDVKM. As processed by the authors: Researchers report that nucleated cell counts were estimated from reference gene primer amplification. Sequenced by immunoSEQ multiplex PCR; TCRdb stores in-frame clones only, minus some. The V and J calls and the clone size are those of that table, but D and trimming were determined from the DNA. This sample has fewer than 65,000 clones; roughly 79% occur once, and the top ten carry approximately 3.4%. This chain connects TRBV28 to TRBJ2-7, with D possibly matching TRBD1 (5 bases). This receptor was obtained from a man aged 60 to 75 with acute or convalescent COVID-19. Input material: peripheral blood. CDR3 sequence: CASSLPAGFDEQYF. The DNA of the CDR3 is TGTGCCAGCAGTTTACCCGCAGGGTTTGACGAGCAGTACTTC.